The TCR beta chain under discussion was sequenced for a study of patients and donors after allogeneic stem cell transplantation. TCRdb reanalysed the RT-PCR reads using MiXCR and keeps one entry per CDR3 protein. The table includes roughly 180,000 distinct CDR3 sequences, about 40% detected once. Trimming cost V 6 bases and J 4 bases, with 9 bases left between them. Germline V CDR1 and CDR2: MNHEY, SVGAGI. The CDR3 has 13 amino acids. The chain joins TRBV6-5 to TRBJ1-4; weak D call: TRBD1 (5 bases). The sequence was obtained from a human donor who was either an allogeneic HSCT recipient or a stem cell or donor lymphocyte infusion donor (not recorded which). It is not recorded whose cells these are; they may come from a transplant donor. Sequenced: blood, either unsorted or a sorted T cell fraction (not recorded which). CDR3 DNA: TGTGCCAGCAGAGACAGAAGTAATGAAAAACTGTTTTTT. Its translation is CASRDRSNEKLFF.